The 2 T cell receptor beta chains reported below all come from one sample, sequenced in a study of blood T cell repertoires in COVID-19. Here immunoSEQ multiplex PCR was the method, and the copy in TCRdb shows in-frame clones only, minus some. In the table there are about 240,000 clones, 88% of which are singletons. Sequenced material: peripheral blood. The receptors were sampled from a woman between 40 and 50 years old who had recovered from COVID-19.

The genes are TRBV7-2 and TRBJ2-1; 8 bases agree with TRBD2. There are 13 residues in the CDR3. Looked up from germline, CDR1 is SGHTA and CDR2 is FQGNSA. Trimming cost V 5 bases and J 7 bases; bases outside gene matches: 4. The CDR3 here is CASSTGLANEQFF. The CDR3 coding sequence is TGTGCCAGCAGCACCGGACTAGCTAATGAGCAGTTCTTC. The whole variable domain, filled in from reference TRBV7-2 and TRBJ2-1, reads GAGVSQSPSNKVTEKGKDVELRCDPISGHTALYWYRQSLGQGLEFLIYFQGNSAPDKSGLPSDRFSAERTGGSVSTLTIQRTQQEDSAVYLCASSTGLANEQFFGPGTRLTVL.

This clone was detected only once. This chain links TRBV6-5 with TRBJ2-7, with 11 bases fitting TRBD2. Germline V gene lookup returns CDR1 MNHEY and CDR2 SVGAGI. V shed 6 bases, J shed 3 bases, and the junction held 4 bases outside the gene matches. The length of the CDR3 is 14 residues. CDR3 sequence: CASSRGLAVYEQYV. The CDR3 coding sequence is TGTGCCAGCAGCAGGGGACTAGCGGTCTACGAGCAGTACGTC.